The 6 T cell receptor beta chains below all came from one sample that was sequenced in a study of control samples from healthy donors and cancer patients. Using immunoSEQ multiplex PCR, the repertoire was profiled, and TCRdb retains in-frame clones only, with some absent. Altogether over 85,000 clones are present, about 91% being singletons, with the ten largest covering about 2.5%. Sample: blood. Every receptor here comes from a woman aged 18-29 years in good health.

The chain carries TRBV9 and TRBJ2-7; D possibly corresponds to TRBD2 (6 bases). V lost 0 bases and J 5 bases, leaving 21 bases between the germline ends. The CDR3 is made up of 17 amino acids. CDR1 is SGDLS and CDR2 is YYNGEE in the germline V gene. CDR3 in amino acids: CASSVASGGVGNHEQYF. CDR3 in DNA: TGTGCCAGCAGCGTAGCTTCCGGGGGAGTGGGTAACCACGAGCAGTACTTC.

This clone was recorded once. V gene TRBV19 combines with J gene TRBJ1-5; 10 nucleotides agree with TRBD1. This CDR3 comprises 15 residues. V lost 5 bases and J lost 4; bases outside the gene matches: 5. CDR1 LNHDA and CDR2 SQIVND come from the germline V gene (reference sequence). The CDR3 region has the DNA TGTGCCAGTAGTTTCGGGACAGGGGTTAATCAGCCCCAGCATTTT. Amino acid sequence: CASSFGTGVNQPQHF.

This chain joins TRBV15 and TRBJ1-5, with D maybe TRBD1 (6 bases). V was cut by 0 bases and J by 6 bases, with 12 bases left in between. The CDR3 is 15 residues long. Germline values: CDR1 LNHNV, CDR2 YYDKDF (reference sequence). The CDR3 DNA reads as TGTGCCACCAGCAGAGATCTACAGGGACCTCAGCCCCAGCATTTT. Translated, it gives CATSRDLQGPQPQHF.

The chain has TRBV2 and TRBJ2-7; D not resolved. Trimming shortened V by 0 bases and J by 2 bases, and 2 bases separated the two germline ends. Germline V lookup: CDR1 SNHLY, CDR2 FYNNEI. This CDR3 is 12 amino acids long. Here the CDR3 reads CASSEAAYEQYF. The CDR3 DNA follows: TGTGCCAGCAGTGAAGCGGCCTACGAGCAGTACTTC.

The chain employs TRBV18 and TRBJ1-1; no firm D call. Germline values: CDR1 KGHSH, CDR2 LQKENI. This CDR3 has 11 residues. V gave up 3 bases and J gave up 3 bases, with 2 bases separating them. The CDR3: CASSPDTEAFF. The CDR3 DNA is TGTGCCAGCTCACCGGACACTGAAGCTTTCTTT.

The chain carries TRBV6-2 or TRBV6-3 and TRBJ2-7; D not certain. Trimming took off 0 bases at V and 3 bases at J, with 6 bases between the two ends. This CDR3 has 13 amino acids. Germline CDR1 MNHEY, CDR2 SVGEGT. The CDR3 here is CASSYSNDYEQYF. DNA for the CDR3: TGTGCCAGCAGTTACTCCAATGACTACGAGCAGTACTTC.